The 30 T cell receptor beta chains reported below all come from one sample, sequenced in a study of T cell repertoires in cytomegalovirus infection (dated by TCRdb to 2018 to 2020). The sequencing machine was an Illumina HiSeq 1500. TCRdb redid the processing of the public reads, applying fastp at Q25 and MiXCR, and retained in-frame beta chains. Each CDR3 protein gets just one entry, which takes the most common genes and DNA from the rows behind it. The sample yields roughly 250,000 distinct CDR3 sequences; approximately 13% were counted once. The ten largest clones capture around 1.6% of the sample. Sequenced input: PBMCs. The receptor source for this set is a human donor in good health (CMV status not recorded). Some clones in this sample may be carry-over from other donors' samples.

V is TRBV9 and J is TRBJ1-4; 10 nucleotides agree with TRBD1. CDR1 and CDR2 from the germline V gene are SGDLS and YYNGEE. Trimming at V came to 3 bases and at J to 8 bases, leaving 7 bases not matched to a gene. The length of the CDR3 is 15 residues. CDR3 residues: CASSDTGTGDEKLFF. In nucleotides, the CDR3 is TGTGCCAGCAGCGATACCGGGACAGGGGACGAAAAACTGTTTTTT. Full variable domain (remainder filled in from reference TRBV9 and TRBJ1-4): DSGVTQTPKHLITATGQRVTLRCSPRSGDLSVYWYQQSLDQGLQFLIQYYNGEERAKGNILERFSAQQFPDLHSELNLSSLELGDSALYFCASSDTGTGDEKLFFGSGTQLSVL.

There are many counts of this clonotype. CDR3 in DNA: TGCAGCGTTGGTCAGGGGGATGGTGGCTACACCTTC. Translation: CSVGQGDGGYTF. This chain joins TRBV29-1 and TRBJ1-2, with 7 bases matching TRBD1. The germline V gene has CDR1 SQVTM and CDR2 ANQGSEA. V shed 4 bases and J 7 bases; nucleotides not matched to a gene: 6. The CDR3 has 12 residues.

This clonotype has ten or more counts. This chain links TRBV7-8 with TRBJ2-4, with 9 bases fitting TRBD2. The V gene's germline CDR1 is SGHVS and CDR2 FQNEAQ. V dropped 3 bases and J dropped 7; count of bases not matched to a gene: 7. The CDR3 runs 15 residues. The CDR3, as DNA: TGTGCCAGCAGCTTCCTAGCGGGGAGTGGGAACATTCAGTACTTC. It translates to CASSFLAGSGNIQYF.

This chain joins TRBV28 and TRBJ2-6, with a possible D match to TRBD2 (5 bases). The germline V gene has CDR1 MDHEN and CDR2 SYDVKM. Trimming left V 1 base short and J 0 bases short, with 13 bases between. The CDR3 spans 18 residues. CDR3 residues: CASSLLGGRDSGANVLTF. In DNA form, the CDR3 reads TGTGCCAGCAGTTTATTGGGCGGGCGTGACTCTGGGGCCAACGTCCTGACTTTC. The variable domain in full, with the rest retrieved from reference TRBV28 and TRBJ2-6, is DVKVTQSSRYLVKRTGEKVFLECVQDMDHENMFWYRQDPGLGLRLIYFSYDVKMKEKGDIPEGYSVSREKKERFSLILESASTNQTSMYLCASSLLGGRDSGANVLTFGAGSRLTVL.

This clonotype was counted between two and nine times. The rearrangement links TRBV14 to TRBJ2-2; D not resolved. Germline CDR1 reads SGHDN; CDR2 reads FVKESK. Trimming cost V 0 bases and J 7 bases, with 9 bases left between them. The CDR3 runs to 14 residues. CDR3 bases: TGTGCCAGCAGCCAAGAAAGGGCACTCGGGGAGCTGTTTTTT. Its protein product is CASSQERALGELFF.

This clonotype was detected ten times or more. This sequence joins TRBV20-1 and TRBJ2-7; a weak D match, TRBD2 (6 bases). This CDR3 is built from 15 residues. Trimming removed 0 bases from V and 6 bases from J, with 18 bases in between. Germline V CDR1 and CDR2: DFQATT, SNEGSKA (reference sequence). This chain's CDR3 is CSARDYLRGGIEQYF. The CDR3 region has the DNA TGCAGTGCTAGAGATTATCTGAGGGGAGGAATCGAGCAGTACTTC.

This clonotype was seen a few times. The rearrangement joins TRBV30 to TRBJ2-7; maybe TRBD2 (5 bases). This CDR3 comprises 12 residues. From germline, CDR1 is GTSNPN and CDR2 SVGIG (reference sequence). Trimming removed 0 bases from V and 2 bases from J, with 5 bases in between. The CDR3: CAWSVGTYEQYF. The CDR3 nucleotides are TGTGCCTGGAGTGTCGGGACCTACGAGCAGTACTTC.

Ten or more counts support this clonotype. The rearrangement joins TRBV7-2 to TRBJ1-6; D uncertain. The CDR3 is made up of 14 amino acids. V lost 0 bases and J 7 bases, leaving 7 bases between the germline ends. From germline, CDR1 is SGHTA and CDR2 FQGNSA. The chain's CDR3 is CASSLARENSPLHF. The CDR3 DNA reads as TGTGCCAGCAGCTTAGCCCGGGAGAATTCACCCCTCCACTTT.

There are many counts of this clonotype. The genes are TRBV7-8 and TRBJ2-5; D possibly matches TRBD1 or TRBD2 (5 bases each). Germline CDR1 SGHVS, CDR2 FQNEAQ. Trimming took 0 bases from V and 4 from J, leaving 15 bases between them. CDR3 length: 16 amino acids. The CDR3 spells CASSLAGSGRRETQYF. CDR3 coding DNA: TGTGCCAGCAGCTTAGCGGGGTCAGGGAGACGAGAGACCCAGTACTTC.

This clonotype was seen ten or more times. V is TRBV7-2 and J is TRBJ2-1, with 10 bases identical to TRBD2. This CDR3 comprises 20 residues. J gave up 1 base and V 6 bases, and 18 bases lay outside the gene matches. The germline gives CDR1 SGHTA, CDR2 FQGNSA. The chain's CDR3 is CASRDPGLATYTGSYNEQFF. For the CDR3, the DNA is TGTGCCAGCAGAGATCCGGGACTAGCGACCTACACGGGGTCCTACAATGAGCAGTTCTTC.

The CDR3 nucleotides are TGTGCCAGCAGTTTCCAATGGGACAGCCGCCAAGAGACCCAGTACTTC. Encoded protein: CASSFQWDSRQETQYF. J is TRBJ2-5 and V is TRBV28; 7 positions agree with TRBD1. Germline V gene lookup returns CDR1 MDHEN and CDR2 SYDVKM. Trimming at V came to 3 bases and at J to 1 base, leaving 8 bases not matched to a gene. The CDR3 covers 16 residues.

This clonotype was picked up many times. V is TRBV6-2 or TRBV6-3 and J is TRBJ2-3, with a tentative D call TRBD1 (5 bases). CDR1 MNHEY and CDR2 SVGEGT come from the germline V gene. V lost 2 bases and J 2 bases, leaving 17 bases between the germline ends. The CDR3 runs 17 residues. The CDR3 DNA reads as TGTGCCAGCAGTTACCCTTCAGGGTCCCACGACACAGATACGCAGTATTTT. Translated: CASSYPSGSHDTDTQYF.

This clonotype has only a few counts. The rearrangement links TRBV7-2 to TRBJ2-7, with D maybe TRBD2 (6 bases). This CDR3 has 14 residues. The germline CDR1 and CDR2 sequences are SGHTA and FQGNSA. V was pared by 3 bases and J by 6 bases, with 15 bases between. CDR3 nucleotide sequence: TGTGCCAGCAGCTTTTGGACGGGGGTCGGCGAGCAGTACTTC. Encoded protein: CASSFWTGVGEQYF.

J is TRBJ2-1 and V is TRBV20-1; 11 nucleotides agree with TRBD2. There are 13 residues in the CDR3. With V trimmed by 5 bases and J by 8 bases, 5 bases remained unmatched. The germline gives CDR1 DFQATT, CDR2 SNEGSKA (reference sequence). The CDR3 sequence: CSAGTSGVDEQFF. As DNA, the CDR3 is TGCAGTGCTGGGACTAGCGGTGTAGATGAGCAGTTCTTC.

This clonotype was seen ten or more times. This rearrangement joins TRBV11-2 to TRBJ2-2; TRBD1 or TRBD2 may be the D gene (5 bases each). V was shortened by 5 bases and J by 2 bases, with 15 bases between the two germline ends. CDR3 length: 16 amino acids. Looked up from germline, CDR1 is SGHAT and CDR2 is FQNNGV. The CDR3 coding sequence is TGTGCCAGCAGCCCTAGACGGGACCAAAACACCGGGGAGCTGTTTTTT. It is translated as CASSPRRDQNTGELFF.

This clonotype has a count of ten or more. This chain joins TRBV7-2 and TRBJ1-2; the match to TRBD1 covers 11 bases. Trimming removed 3 bases from V and 2 bases from J; junction bases left unmatched: 2. The CDR3 contains 15 residues. Germline CDR1 reads SGHTA; CDR2 reads FQGNSA. The CDR3 is CASSFGTGGNYGYTF. The CDR3 DNA reads as TGTGCCAGCAGCTTCGGGACAGGGGGGAACTATGGCTACACCTTC.

This clonotype was recorded at least ten times. The rearrangement uses TRBV11-3 and TRBJ2-1; 10 bases line up with TRBD1. Germline V gene sequence: CDR1 SGHNT, CDR2 YENEEA. This CDR3 comprises 15 residues. The V gene end was trimmed by 3 bases and the J gene end by 7 bases; junction bases not matched to a gene: 6. CDR3 in DNA: TGTGCCAGCAGCTTGGGGACAGGGGTAGTGAATGAGCAGTTCTTC. The encoded protein is CASSLGTGVVNEQFF.

The chain links TRBV4-3 to TRBJ2-1, with D perhaps assigned TRBD1 or TRBD2 (6 bases each). Germline assignment: CDR1 LGHNA and CDR2 YSLEER. The CDR3 runs to 14 residues. Trimming shortened V by 3 bases and J by 6 bases, and 12 bases separated the two germline ends. CDR3 sequence reads: CASSQRLGGNEQFF. The CDR3 coding sequence is TGCGCCAGCAGCCAGAGACTAGGGGGCAATGAGCAGTTCTTC.

This clonotype was seen repeatedly, ten times or more. The J gene is TRBJ1-1, the V gene TRBV29-1; D perhaps matches TRBD1 (5 bases). The CDR3 consists of 12 residues. The V end lost 1 base, the J end lost 5 bases, and 8 bases lay between the germline ends. The germline V gene has CDR1 SQVTM and CDR2 ANQGSEA. CDR3 protein: CSVEGQGTEAFF. Written as DNA, the CDR3 is TGCAGCGTTGAAGGTCAGGGTACTGAAGCTTTCTTT.

This clonotype is labeled as medium-sized. The V gene is TRBV19, the J gene TRBJ2-1; 12 bases match TRBD2. Germline trimming cut 6 bases from V and 7 bases from J; bases unmatched to any gene: 7. CDR3 size: 15 residues. Germline lookup yields CDR1 LNHDA and CDR2 SQIVND (reference sequence). CDR3 coding DNA: TGTGCCAGTAGCCTGACTAGCGGGAGCCTGAATGAGCAGTTCTTC. Residues: CASSLTSGSLNEQFF.

Only a few counts were recorded for this clonotype. The rearrangement joins TRBV11-3 to TRBJ2-3; 9 nucleotides match TRBD1. V lost 5 bases and J lost 2; bases outside the gene matches: 11. Germline values: CDR1 SGHNT, CDR2 YENEEA. The CDR3 sequence is 17 residues long. The chain's CDR3 is CASSTRQGEPDTDTQYF. In DNA, the CDR3 is TGTGCCAGCAGCACCCGACAGGGGGAACCGGACACAGATACGCAGTATTTT. The full variable domain, with the rest looked up from reference TRBV11-3 and TRBJ2-3, is EAGVVQSPRYKIIEKKQPVAFWCNPISGHNTLYWYLQNLGQGPELLIRYENEEAVDDSQLPKDRFSAERLKGVDSTLKIQPAELGDSAVYLCASSTRQGEPDTDTQYFGPGTRLTVL.

This clonotype was counted at least ten times. The chain carries TRBV7-2 and TRBJ2-6; 10 positions agree with TRBD1. This CDR3 contains 18 residues. Germline trimming cut 6 bases from V and 0 bases from J; bases unmatched to any gene: 8. Looked up from germline, CDR1 is SGHTA and CDR2 is FQGNSA. CDR3 region: CASRGTGALISGANVLTF. The CDR3, as DNA: TGTGCCAGCAGGGGGACAGGGGCCCTTATCTCTGGGGCCAACGTCCTGACTTTC.

This clonotype came up many times. This chain links TRBV7-2 with TRBJ2-5; 7 bases are shared with TRBD2. This CDR3 spans 15 amino acids. The V gene's germline CDR1 is SGHTA and CDR2 FQGNSA. V shed 5 bases and J 5 bases; nucleotides not matched to a gene: 11. CDR3 nucleotide sequence: TGTGCCAGCAGCCCCGTTAGTAGCGGGTGGGAGACCCAGTACTTC. Encoded protein: CASSPVSSGWETQYF.

This clonotype has a count of ten or more. The chain combines TRBV6-2 or TRBV6-3 with TRBJ1-1, with D tentatively TRBD1 (6 bases). V was trimmed by 6 bases and J by 2 bases, leaving 16 bases between them. The CDR3 consists of 15 residues. Germline CDR1 is MNHEY and CDR2 is SVGEGT. The CDR3 region has the DNA TGTGCCAGCAGACCCTCTGGGGGGCTAAACACTGAAGCTTTCTTT. Its protein is CASRPSGGLNTEAFF.

This clonotype was detected ten times or more. The chain uses TRBV19 and TRBJ1-3; the D is unclear. Trimming took 6 bases from V and 1 from J, leaving 10 bases between them. This CDR3 comprises 14 residues. Germline loops: CDR1 LNHDA, CDR2 SQIVND (reference sequence). The CDR3 reads CASRTGVSGNTIYF. CDR3 DNA: TGTGCCAGTAGAACGGGAGTATCTGGAAACACCATATATTTT.

This clonotype has ten or more counts. The chain couples TRBV7-6 to TRBJ2-3; TRBD1 aligns across 7 bases. Per the germline V gene, CDR1 is SGHVS and CDR2 is FNYEAQ. With 0 bases clipped from V and 0 bases from J, the junction kept 12 bases outside the gene matches. This CDR3 has 19 residues. The CDR3 reads CASSLAGADRTTSTDTQYF. The CDR3 nucleotides are TGTGCCAGCAGCTTAGCGGGGGCGGACAGGACGACTAGCACAGATACGCAGTATTTT. Together with reference TRBV7-6 and TRBJ2-3, the CDR3 gives the full variable domain: GAGVSQSPRYKVTKRGQDVALRCDPISGHVSLYWYRQALGQGPEFLTYFNYEAQQDKSGLPNDRFSAERPEGSISTLTIQRTEQRDSAMYRCASSLAGADRTTSTDTQYFGPGTRLTVL.

This clonotype was picked up a small number of times. This chain uses TRBV20-1 with TRBJ2-1; TRBD2 matches at 8 bases. This CDR3 spans 12 amino acids. Unmatched junction bases numbered 6, after V lost 1 base and J lost 13 bases. Germline V gives CDR1 DFQATT, CDR2 SNEGSKA (reference sequence). CDR3 DNA sequence: TGCAGTGCTAGAGTTACCGGGACTAGACAGTTCTTC. As protein: CSARVTGTRQFF.

This clonotype was counted many times. The chain links TRBV11-2 to TRBJ2-3, with 8 bases matching TRBD2. This CDR3 has 16 residues. Germline values: CDR1 SGHAT, CDR2 FQNNGV. V lost 4 bases to trimming and J lost 2 bases; unmatched junction nucleotides: 8. The CDR3 DNA follows: TGTGCCAGCAGCTCCCTCCGGACTAGCACCACAGATACGCAGTATTTT. This encodes CASSSLRTSTTDTQYF. The entire variable domain, with the rest obtained from reference TRBV11-2 and TRBJ2-3, is as follows: EAGVAQSPRYKIIEKRQSVAFWCNPISGHATLYWYQQILGQGPKLLIQFQNNGVVDDSQLPKDRFSAERLKGVDSTLKIQPAKLEDSAVYLCASSSLRTSTTDTQYFGPGTRLTVL.

The sample holds a few counts of this clonotype. V usage is TRBV20-1 and J usage is TRBJ1-4; possible D gene TRBD1, 5 bases. The CDR3 totals 13 residues. Trimming shortened V by 4 bases and J by 5 bases, and 11 bases separated the two germline ends. The germline V gene has CDR1 DFQATT and CDR2 SNEGSKA (reference sequence). CDR3: CSANEGRNEKLFF. Written as DNA, the CDR3 is TGCAGTGCTAATGAGGGGAGGAATGAAAAACTGTTTTTT.

Many counts were recorded for this clonotype. The chain recombines TRBV7-2 with TRBJ1-5; TRBD1 matches at 7 bases. CDR1 SGHTA and CDR2 FQGNSA come from the germline V gene. The ends lost 1 base at V and 6 bases at J; junction bases unmatched: 6. This CDR3 is 15 amino acids long. The CDR3 DNA reads as TGTGCCAGCAGCTTAGGGACAGGAATAGGTCAGCCCCAGCATTTT. Residues: CASSLGTGIGQPQHF.